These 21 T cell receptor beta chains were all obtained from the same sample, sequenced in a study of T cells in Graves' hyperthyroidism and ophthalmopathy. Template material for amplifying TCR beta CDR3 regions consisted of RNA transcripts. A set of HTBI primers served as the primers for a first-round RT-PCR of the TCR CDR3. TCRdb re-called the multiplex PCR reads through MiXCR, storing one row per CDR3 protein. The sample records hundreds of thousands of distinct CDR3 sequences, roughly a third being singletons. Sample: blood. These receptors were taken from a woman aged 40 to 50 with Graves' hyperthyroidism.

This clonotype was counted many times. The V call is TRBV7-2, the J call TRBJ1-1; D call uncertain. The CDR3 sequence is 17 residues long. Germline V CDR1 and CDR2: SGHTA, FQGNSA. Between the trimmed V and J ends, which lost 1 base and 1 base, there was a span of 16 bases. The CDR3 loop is CASSLDGSRLGNTEAFF. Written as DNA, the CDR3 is TGTGCCAGCAGCTTAGATGGCAGCAGGCTCGGGAACACTGAAGCTTTCTTT.

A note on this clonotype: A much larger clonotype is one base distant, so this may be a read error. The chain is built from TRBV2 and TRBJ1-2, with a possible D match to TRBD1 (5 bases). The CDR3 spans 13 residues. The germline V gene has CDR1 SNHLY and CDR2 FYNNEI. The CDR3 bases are TGTGCCAGCAGTGGGGACGGGGACTATGGCTACGCCTTC. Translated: CASSGDGDYGYAF. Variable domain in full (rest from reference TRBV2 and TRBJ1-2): EPEVTQTPSHQVTQMGQEVILRCVPISNHLYFYWYRQILGQKVEFLVSFYNNEISEKSEIFDDQFSVERPDGSNFTLKIRSTKLEDSAMYFCASSGDGDYGYAFGSGTRLTVV.

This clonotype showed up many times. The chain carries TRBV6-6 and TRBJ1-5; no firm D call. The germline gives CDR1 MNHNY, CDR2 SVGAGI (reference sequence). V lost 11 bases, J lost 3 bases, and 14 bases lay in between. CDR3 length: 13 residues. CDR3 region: CASADGYNQPQHF. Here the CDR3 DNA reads TGTGCCTCCGCTGATGGTTACAATCAGCCCCAGCATTTT.

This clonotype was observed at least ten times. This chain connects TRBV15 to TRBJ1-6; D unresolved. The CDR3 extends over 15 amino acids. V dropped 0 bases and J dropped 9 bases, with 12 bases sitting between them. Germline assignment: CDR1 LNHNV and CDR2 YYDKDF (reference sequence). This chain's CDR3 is CATSRDLTGGSPLHF. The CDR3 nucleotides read TGTGCCACCAGCAGAGATCTCACGGGAGGTTCACCCCTCCACTTT.

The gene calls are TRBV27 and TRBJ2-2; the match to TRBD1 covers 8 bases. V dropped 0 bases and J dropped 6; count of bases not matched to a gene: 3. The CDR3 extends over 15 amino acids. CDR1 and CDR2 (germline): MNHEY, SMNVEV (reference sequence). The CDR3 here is CASSLSGQGPGELFF. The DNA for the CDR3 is TGTGCCAGCAGTTTATCCGGACAGGGCCCCGGGGAGCTGTTTTTT.

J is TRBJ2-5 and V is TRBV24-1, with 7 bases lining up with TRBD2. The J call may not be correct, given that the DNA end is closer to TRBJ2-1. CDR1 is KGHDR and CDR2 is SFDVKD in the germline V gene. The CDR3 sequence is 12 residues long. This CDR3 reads CATQTSRGEQFF. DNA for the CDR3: TGTGCCACCCAGACTAGCCGTGGTGAGCAGTTCTTC.

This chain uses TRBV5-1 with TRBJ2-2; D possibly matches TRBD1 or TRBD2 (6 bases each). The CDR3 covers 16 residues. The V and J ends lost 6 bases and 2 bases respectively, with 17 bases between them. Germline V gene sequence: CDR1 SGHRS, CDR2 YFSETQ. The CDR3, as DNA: TGCGCCAGCAAGACGGAGGGGGGAGTAAACACCGGGGAGCTGTTTTTT. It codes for CASKTEGGVNTGELFF.

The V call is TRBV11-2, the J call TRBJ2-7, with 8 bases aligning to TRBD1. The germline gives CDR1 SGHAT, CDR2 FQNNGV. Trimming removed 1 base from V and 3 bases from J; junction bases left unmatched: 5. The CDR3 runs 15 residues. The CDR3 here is CASSLGTGSHYEQYF. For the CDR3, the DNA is TGTGCCAGCAGCTTAGGGACAGGGTCCCACTACGAGCAGTACTTC.

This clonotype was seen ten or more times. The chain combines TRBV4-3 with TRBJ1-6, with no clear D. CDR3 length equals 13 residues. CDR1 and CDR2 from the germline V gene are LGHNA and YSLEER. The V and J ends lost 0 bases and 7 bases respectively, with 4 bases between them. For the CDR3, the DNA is TGCGCCAGCAGCCAAGACCGGAATTCACCCCTCCACTTT. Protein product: CASSQDRNSPLHF.

Written as DNA, the CDR3 is TGTGCCAGCAGTTACTCGACTGCAGCCTATGGCTACACCTTC. It specifies CASSYSTAAYGYTF. This chain uses TRBV6-2 or TRBV6-3 with TRBJ1-2, with no clear D. V shed 0 bases and J shed 4 bases, with 9 bases lying between them. The CDR3 extends over 14 amino acids. Germline CDR1 and CDR2: MNHEY and SVGEGT.

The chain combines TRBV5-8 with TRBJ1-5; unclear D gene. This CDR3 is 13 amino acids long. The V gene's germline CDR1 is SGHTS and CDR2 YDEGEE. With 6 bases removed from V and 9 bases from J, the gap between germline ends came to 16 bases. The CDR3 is CASMDPRIGPQHF. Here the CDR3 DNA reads TGTGCCAGCATGGATCCGCGGATAGGGCCCCAGCATTTT.

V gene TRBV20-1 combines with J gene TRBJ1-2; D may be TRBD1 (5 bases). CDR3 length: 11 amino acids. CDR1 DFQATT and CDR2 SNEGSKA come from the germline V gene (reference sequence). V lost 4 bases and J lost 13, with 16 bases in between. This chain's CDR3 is CSAIKDKGRTF. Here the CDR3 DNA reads TGCAGTGCTATCAAGGACAAAGGTCGCACCTTC.

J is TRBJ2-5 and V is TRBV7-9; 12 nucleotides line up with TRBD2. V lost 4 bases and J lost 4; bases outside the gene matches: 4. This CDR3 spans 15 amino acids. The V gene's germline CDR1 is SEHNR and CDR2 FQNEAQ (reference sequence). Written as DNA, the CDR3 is TGTGCCAGCAGCTCCTGGGGACTAGCGGGAGAGACCCAGTACTTC. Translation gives CASSSWGLAGETQYF.

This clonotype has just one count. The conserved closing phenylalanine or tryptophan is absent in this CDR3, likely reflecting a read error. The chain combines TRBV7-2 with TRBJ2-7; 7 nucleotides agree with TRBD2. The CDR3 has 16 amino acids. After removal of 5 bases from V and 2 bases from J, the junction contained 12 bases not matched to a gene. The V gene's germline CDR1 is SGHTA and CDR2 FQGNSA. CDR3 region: CASSQDWASGPYEQYL. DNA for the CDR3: TGTGCCAGCAGCCAAGATTGGGCTAGCGGCCCCTACGAGCAGTACCTC.

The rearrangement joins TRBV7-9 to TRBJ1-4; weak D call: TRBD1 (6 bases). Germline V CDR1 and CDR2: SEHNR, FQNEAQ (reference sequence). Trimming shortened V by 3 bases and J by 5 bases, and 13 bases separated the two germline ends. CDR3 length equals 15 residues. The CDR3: CASSFRAGENEKLFF. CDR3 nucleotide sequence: TGTGCCAGCAGCTTCAGGGCAGGGGAAAATGAAAAACTGTTTTTT.

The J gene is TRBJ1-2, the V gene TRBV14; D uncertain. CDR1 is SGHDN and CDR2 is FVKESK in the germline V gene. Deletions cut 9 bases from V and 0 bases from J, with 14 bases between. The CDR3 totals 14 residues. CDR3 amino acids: CASSSSGSNYGYTF. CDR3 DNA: TGTGCCAGTTCAAGTTCTGGGTCTAACTATGGCTACACCTTC.

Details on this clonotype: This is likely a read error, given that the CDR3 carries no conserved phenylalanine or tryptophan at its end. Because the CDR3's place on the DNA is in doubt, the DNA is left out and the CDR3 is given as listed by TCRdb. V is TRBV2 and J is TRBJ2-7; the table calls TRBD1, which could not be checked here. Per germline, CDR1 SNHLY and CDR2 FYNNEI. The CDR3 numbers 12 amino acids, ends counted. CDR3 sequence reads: CASIPTGTGLII.

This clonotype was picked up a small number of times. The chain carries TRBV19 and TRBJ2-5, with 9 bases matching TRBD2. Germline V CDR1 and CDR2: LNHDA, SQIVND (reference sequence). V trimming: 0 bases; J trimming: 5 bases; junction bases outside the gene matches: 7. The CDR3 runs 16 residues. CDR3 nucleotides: TGTGCCAGTAGTATAGAGACTGCGGGGGGGCGGGAGACCCAGTACTTC. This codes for CASSIETAGGRETQYF.

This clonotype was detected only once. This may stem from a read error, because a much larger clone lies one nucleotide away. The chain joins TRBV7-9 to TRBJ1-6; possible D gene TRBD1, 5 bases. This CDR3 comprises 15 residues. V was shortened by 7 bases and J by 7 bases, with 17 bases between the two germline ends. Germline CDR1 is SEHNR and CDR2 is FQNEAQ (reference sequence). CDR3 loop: CASTESAGGNSPLHF. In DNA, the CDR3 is TGTGCCAGCACCGAGTCAGCCGGGGGAAATTCACCCCTCCACTTT.

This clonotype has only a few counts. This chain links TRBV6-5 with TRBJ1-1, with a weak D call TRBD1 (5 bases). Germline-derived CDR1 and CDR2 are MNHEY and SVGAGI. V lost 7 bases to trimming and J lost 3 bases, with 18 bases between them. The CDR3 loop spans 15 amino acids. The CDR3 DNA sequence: TGTGCCAGCAAAAGGTCCCCGGGGCGATACACTGAAGCTTTCTTT. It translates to CASKRSPGRYTEAFF.

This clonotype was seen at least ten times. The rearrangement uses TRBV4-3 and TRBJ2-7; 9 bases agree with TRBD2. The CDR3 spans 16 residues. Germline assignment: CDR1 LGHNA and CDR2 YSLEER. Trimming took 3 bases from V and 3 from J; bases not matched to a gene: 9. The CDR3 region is CASSQRVTSGIYEQYF. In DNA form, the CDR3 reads TGCGCCAGCAGCCAGAGGGTGACTAGCGGTATCTACGAGCAGTACTTC.